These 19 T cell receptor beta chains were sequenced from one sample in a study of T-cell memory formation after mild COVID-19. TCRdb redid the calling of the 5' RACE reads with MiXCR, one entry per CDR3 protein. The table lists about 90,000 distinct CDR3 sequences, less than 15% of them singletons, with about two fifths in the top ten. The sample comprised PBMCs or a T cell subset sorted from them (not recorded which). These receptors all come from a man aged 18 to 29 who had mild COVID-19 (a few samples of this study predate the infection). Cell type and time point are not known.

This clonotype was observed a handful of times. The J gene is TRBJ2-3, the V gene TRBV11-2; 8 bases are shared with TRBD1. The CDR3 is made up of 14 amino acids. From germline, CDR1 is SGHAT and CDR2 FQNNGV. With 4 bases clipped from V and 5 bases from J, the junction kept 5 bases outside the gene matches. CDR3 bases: TGTGCCAGCAGCTACCCGGGACAGGTAGATACGCAGTATTTT. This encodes CASSYPGQVDTQYF.

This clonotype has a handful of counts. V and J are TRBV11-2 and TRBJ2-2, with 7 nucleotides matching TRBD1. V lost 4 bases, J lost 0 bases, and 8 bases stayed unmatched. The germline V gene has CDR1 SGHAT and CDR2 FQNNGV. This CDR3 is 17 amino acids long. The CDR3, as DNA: TGTGCCAGCAGCTCGACCCCAGGGACAGCGAACACCGGGGAGCTGTTTTTT. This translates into CASSSTPGTANTGELFF.

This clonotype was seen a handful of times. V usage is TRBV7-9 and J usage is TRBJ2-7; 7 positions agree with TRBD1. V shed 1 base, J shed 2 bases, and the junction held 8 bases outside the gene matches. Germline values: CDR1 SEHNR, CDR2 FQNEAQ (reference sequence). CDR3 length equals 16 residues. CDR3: CASSLGLGQYAYEQYV. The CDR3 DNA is TGTGCCAGCAGCTTAGGTCTGGGACAGTATGCCTACGAGCAGTACGTC.

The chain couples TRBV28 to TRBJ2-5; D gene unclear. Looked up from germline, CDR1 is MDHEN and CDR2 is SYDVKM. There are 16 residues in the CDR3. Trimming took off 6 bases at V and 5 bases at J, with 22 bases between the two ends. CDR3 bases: TGTGCCAGCAGCCATGAACCGGGTTTATTCGGGGAGACCCAGTACTTC. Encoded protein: CASSHEPGLFGETQYF.

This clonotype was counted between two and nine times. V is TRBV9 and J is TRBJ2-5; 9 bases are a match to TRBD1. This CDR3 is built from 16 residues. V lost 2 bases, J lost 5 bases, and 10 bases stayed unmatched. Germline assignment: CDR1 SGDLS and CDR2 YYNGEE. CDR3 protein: CASSVEDRGGSETQYF. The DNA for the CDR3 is TGTGCCAGCAGCGTTGAGGACAGGGGTGGTTCGGAGACCCAGTACTTC.

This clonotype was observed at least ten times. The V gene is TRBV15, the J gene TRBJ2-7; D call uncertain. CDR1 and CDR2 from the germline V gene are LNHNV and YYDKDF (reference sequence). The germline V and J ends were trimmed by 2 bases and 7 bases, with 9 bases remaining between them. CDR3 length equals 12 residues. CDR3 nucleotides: TGTGCCACCAGCAGAACACATGGGGAGCAGTACTTC. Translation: CATSRTHGEQYF. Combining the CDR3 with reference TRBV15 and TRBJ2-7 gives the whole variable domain DAMVIQNPRYQVTQFGKPVTLSCSQTLNHNVMYWYQQKSSQAPKLLFHYYDKDFNNEADTPDNFQSRRPNTSFCFLDIRSPGLGDTAMYLCATSRTHGEQYFGPGTRLTVT.

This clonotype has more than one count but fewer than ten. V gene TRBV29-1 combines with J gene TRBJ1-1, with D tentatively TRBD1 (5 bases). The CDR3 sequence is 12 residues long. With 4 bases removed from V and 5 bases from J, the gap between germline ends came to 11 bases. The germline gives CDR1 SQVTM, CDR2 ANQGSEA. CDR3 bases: TGCAGCGTTGGGGGGGAAGGAACTGAAGCTTTCTTT. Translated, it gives CSVGGEGTEAFF.

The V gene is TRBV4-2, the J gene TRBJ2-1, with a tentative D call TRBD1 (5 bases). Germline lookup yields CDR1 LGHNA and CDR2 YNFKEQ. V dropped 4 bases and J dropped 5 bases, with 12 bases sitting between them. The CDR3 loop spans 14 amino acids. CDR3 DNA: TGTGCCAGCAGCCCGCTGGACACGGACAATGAGCAGTTCTTC. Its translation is CASSPLDTDNEQFF.

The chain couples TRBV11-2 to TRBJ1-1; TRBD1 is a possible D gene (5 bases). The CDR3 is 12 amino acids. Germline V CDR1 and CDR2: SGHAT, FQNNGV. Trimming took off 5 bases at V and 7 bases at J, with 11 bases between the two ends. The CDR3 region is CASSIGGIEAFF. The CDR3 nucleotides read TGTGCCAGCAGCATTGGGGGAATTGAAGCTTTCTTT.

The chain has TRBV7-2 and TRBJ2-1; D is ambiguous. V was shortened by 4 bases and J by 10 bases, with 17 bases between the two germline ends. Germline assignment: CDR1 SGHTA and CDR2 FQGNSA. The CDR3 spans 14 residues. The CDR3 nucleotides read TGTGCCAGCAGCTACGACGGAGTATGGGAAGAGCAGTTCTTC. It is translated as CASSYDGVWEEQFF.

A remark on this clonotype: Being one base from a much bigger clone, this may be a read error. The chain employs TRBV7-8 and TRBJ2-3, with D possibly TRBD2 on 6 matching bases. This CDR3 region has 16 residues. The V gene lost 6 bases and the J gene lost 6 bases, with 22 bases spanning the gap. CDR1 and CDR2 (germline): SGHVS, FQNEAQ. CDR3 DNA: TGTGCCAGCAGTCCCGAACCGGGACTCGTATGGGATACGCAGTATTTT. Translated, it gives CASSPEPGLVWDTQYF.

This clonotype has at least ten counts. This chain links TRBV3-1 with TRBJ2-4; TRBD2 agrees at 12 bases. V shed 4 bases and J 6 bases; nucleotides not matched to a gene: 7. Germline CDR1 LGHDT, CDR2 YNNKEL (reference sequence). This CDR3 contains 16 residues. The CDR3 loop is CASSPQTSGGSNIQYF. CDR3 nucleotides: TGTGCCAGCAGCCCGCAGACTAGCGGGGGATCAAACATTCAGTACTTC.

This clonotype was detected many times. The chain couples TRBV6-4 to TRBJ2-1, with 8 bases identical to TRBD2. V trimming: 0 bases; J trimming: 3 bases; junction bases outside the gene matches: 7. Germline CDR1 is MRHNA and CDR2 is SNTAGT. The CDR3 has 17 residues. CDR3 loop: CASSDSSGRGDYNEQFF. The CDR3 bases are TGTGCCAGCAGTGACTCAAGCGGGCGGGGGGACTACAATGAGCAGTTCTTC.

CDR3 sequence (DNA): TGTGCCATCAGTGAGGAATGGGAGTGGACCGGGGAGCTGTTTTTT. Translation gives CAISEEWEWTGELFF. This sequence joins TRBV10-3 and TRBJ2-2, with D possibly being TRBD2 (5 bases). The CDR3 consists of 15 residues. Trimming cost V 2 bases and J 5 bases, with 12 bases left between them. From germline, CDR1 is ENHRY and CDR2 SYGVKD.

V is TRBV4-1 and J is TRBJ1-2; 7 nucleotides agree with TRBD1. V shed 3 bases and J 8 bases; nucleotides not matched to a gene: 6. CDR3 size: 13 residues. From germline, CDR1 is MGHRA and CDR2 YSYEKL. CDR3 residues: CASSQLQGFGYTF. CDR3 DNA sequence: TGCGCCAGCAGCCAGTTACAGGGGTTCGGCTACACCTTC.

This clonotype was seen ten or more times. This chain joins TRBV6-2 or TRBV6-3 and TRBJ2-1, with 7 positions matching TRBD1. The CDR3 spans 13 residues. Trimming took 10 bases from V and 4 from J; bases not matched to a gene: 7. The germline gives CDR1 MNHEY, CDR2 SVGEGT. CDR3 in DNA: TGTGCCATATCCGGGACAGAATACAATGAGCAGTTCTTC. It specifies CAISGTEYNEQFF.

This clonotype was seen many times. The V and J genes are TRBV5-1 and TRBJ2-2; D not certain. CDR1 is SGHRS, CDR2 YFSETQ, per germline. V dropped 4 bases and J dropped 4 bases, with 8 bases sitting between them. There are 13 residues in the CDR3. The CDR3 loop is CASSPLGTGELFF. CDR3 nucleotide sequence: TGCGCCAGCAGCCCCCTCGGCACCGGGGAGCTGTTTTTT.

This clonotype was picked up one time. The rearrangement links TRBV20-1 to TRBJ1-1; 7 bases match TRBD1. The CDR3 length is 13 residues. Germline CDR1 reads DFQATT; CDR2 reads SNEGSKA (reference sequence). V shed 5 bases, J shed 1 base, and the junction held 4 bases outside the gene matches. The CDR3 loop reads CSARQGGNTEAFF. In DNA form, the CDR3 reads TGCAGTGCTCGACAGGGTGGGAACACTGAAGCTTTCTTT.

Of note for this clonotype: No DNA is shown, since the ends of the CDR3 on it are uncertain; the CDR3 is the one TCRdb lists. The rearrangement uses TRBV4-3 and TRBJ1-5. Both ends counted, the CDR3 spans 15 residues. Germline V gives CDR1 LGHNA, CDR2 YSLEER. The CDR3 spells CASSQDFRGNQPQHF.